One and the same sample provided the 3 T cell receptor beta chains below, sequenced in a study of CD8 T cells in Susac syndrome. RNA was extracted with the RNeasy kit, and a quantity of 0.5 to 1 ug was reverse transcribed using random hexamers. Using its own MiXCR run on the immunoSEQ multiplex PCR reads, TCRdb lists one record per CDR3 protein. This table has 150,000 or so distinct CDR3 sequences, approximately 96% appearing once. The sample comprised CD4+ T cells from PBMCs. The receptors shown here come from a human donor with Susac syndrome.

The rearrangement links TRBV7-2 to TRBJ2-2, with 8 bases lining up with TRBD2. CDR1 and CDR2 from the germline V gene are SGHTA and FQGNSA. J gave up 8 bases and V 6 bases, and 11 bases lay outside the gene matches. This CDR3 has 15 amino acids. The CDR3: CASRHSGGGAGELFF. The CDR3 bases are TGTGCCAGCAGACACAGCGGGGGCGGGGCTGGGGAGCTGTTTTTT. Full variable domain (rest looked up from reference TRBV7-2 and TRBJ2-2): GAGVSQSPSNKVTEKGKDVELRCDPISGHTALYWYRQSLGQGLEFLIYFQGNSAPDKSGLPSDRFSAERTGGSVSTLTIQRTQQEDSAVYLCASRHSGGGAGELFFGEGSRLTVL.

The chain recombines TRBV29-1 with TRBJ2-1; 9 positions match TRBD1. This CDR3 comprises 14 residues. J gave up 7 bases and V 7 bases, and 11 bases lay outside the gene matches. Germline CDR1 SQVTM, CDR2 ANQGSEA. The CDR3 nucleotides read TGCAGCGCCTCCCGGGACAGGGAAGAAAATGAGCAGTTCTTC. This encodes CSASRDREENEQFF.

The genes are TRBV13 and TRBJ2-5, with TRBD1 matching 9 bases. Germline V gene sequence: CDR1 PRHDT, CDR2 FYEKMQ (reference sequence). The J segment lost 1 base and the V segment lost 3 bases, leaving 3 bases of the junction unmatched. CDR3 length equals 15 residues. The CDR3 DNA reads as TGTGCCAGCAGCTTCGGGACAGGGAGCCAAGAGACCCAGTACTTC. Translation gives CASSFGTGSQETQYF. The full variable domain, completed using reference TRBV13 and TRBJ2-5, is AAGVIQSPRHLIKEKRETATLKCYPIPRHDTVYWYQQGPGQDPQFLISFYEKMQSDKGSIPDRFSAQQFSDYHSELNMSSLELGDSALYFCASSFGTGSQETQYFGPGTRLLVL.